Following are 23 T cell receptor beta chains from one sample sequenced in a study of cytomegalovirus exposure and HLA in healthy donors. The PCR was carried out with 60 Vbeta primers and 13 Jbeta primers. The method was immunoSEQ multiplex PCR; TCRdb's version includes in-frame clones alone and lacks a portion of them. The data show roughly 150,000 clones, 75% to 90% seen once. The sequenced sample consisted of PBMCs. These receptors all stem from a boy aged 2 to 9 in good health and CMV-seronegative.

The V gene is TRBV13, the J gene TRBJ2-4; possibly TRBD1 for D (6 bases). Trimming shortened V by 2 bases and J by 3 bases, and 23 bases separated the two germline ends. Per germline, CDR1 PRHDT and CDR2 FYEKMQ (reference sequence). The CDR3 consists of 19 residues. The CDR3 protein is CASSLTANQGRSVKNIQYF. The CDR3 DNA follows: TGTGCCAGCAGCTTAACGGCCAACCAGGGGCGATCGGTCAAAAACATTCAGTACTTC.

This clone was recorded only once. V gene TRBV6-6 combines with J gene TRBJ1-1, with a possible D match to TRBD1 (6 bases). Deletions cut 0 bases from V and 0 bases from J, with 8 bases between. This CDR3 has 15 residues. Germline V CDR1 and CDR2: MNHNY, SVGAGI (reference sequence). The CDR3 protein is CASSYSRDMNTEAFF. DNA of the CDR3: TGTGCCAGCAGTTACTCACGGGACATGAACACTGAAGCTTTCTTT.

In its sample, this clone was seen once. The chain has TRBV28 and TRBJ1-1; 8 bases are a match to TRBD1. Unmatched junction bases numbered 9, after V lost 5 bases and J lost 1 base. Germline V CDR1 and CDR2: MDHEN, SYDVKM. This CDR3 has 16 amino acids. The DNA of the CDR3 is TGTGCCAGCAGTCCAGGGGGCACCCTTTCGAACACTGAAGCTTTCTTT. This translates into CASSPGGTLSNTEAFF. The full variable domain, completed using reference TRBV28 and TRBJ1-1, is DVKVTQSSRYLVKRTGEKVFLECVQDMDHENMFWYRQDPGLGLRLIYFSYDVKMKEKGDIPEGYSVSREKKERFSLILESASTNQTSMYLCASSPGGTLSNTEAFFGQGTRLTVV.

The chain carries TRBV27 and TRBJ1-2; 8 bases are shared with TRBD1. Losses at the gene ends were 6 bases for V and 4 bases for J; bases not matched to a gene: 7. The CDR3 is 14 residues long. The germline gives CDR1 MNHEY, CDR2 SMNVEV (reference sequence). The CDR3 protein is CASRTGGTGYGYTF. The DNA of the CDR3 is TGTGCCAGCAGAACAGGGGGAACTGGCTATGGCTACACCTTC.

This clone was detected only once. This rearrangement joins TRBV19 to TRBJ2-1, with TRBD2 identical over 8 bases. V shed 4 bases and J 3 bases; nucleotides not matched to a gene: 8. CDR1 is LNHDA, CDR2 SQIVND, per germline (reference sequence). There are 16 residues in the CDR3. The CDR3 spells CASSKGTGGVYNEQFF. CDR3 DNA sequence: TGTGCCAGTAGTAAAGGGACGGGAGGGGTCTACAATGAGCAGTTCTTC.

The chain combines TRBV5-1 with TRBJ2-1; TRBD1 matches 10 bases. V dropped 0 bases and J dropped 7; count of bases not matched to a gene: 7. The CDR3 has 16 amino acids. CDR1 and CDR2 from the germline V gene are SGHRS and YFSETQ. CDR3 bases: TGCGCCAGCAGCTTGGGGGGGACAGGGGCATGGAATGAGCAGTTCTTC. Translation gives CASSLGGTGAWNEQFF.

The CDR3 DNA sequence: TGTGCCAGCAGCAGGGAAGGACAAGCCCATGAAGCTTTCTTT. Amino acids: CASSREGQAHEAFF. This rearrangement joins TRBV13 to TRBJ1-1; D perhaps matches TRBD1 (5 bases). Trimming cost V 5 bases and J 7 bases, with 17 bases left between them. Germline CDR1 and CDR2: PRHDT and FYEKMQ (reference sequence). The length of the CDR3 is 14 residues.

This clone has only one observation. The chain has TRBV7-2 and TRBJ2-6; possible D gene TRBD1, 6 bases. CDR3 length: 18 residues. CDR1 is SGHTA, CDR2 FQGNSA, per germline. V lost 5 bases and J 0 bases, leaving 17 bases between the germline ends. CDR3 protein: CASSLRRQGPSGANVLTF. In DNA form, the CDR3 reads TGTGCCAGCAGCCTCCGAAGGCAGGGGCCCTCTGGGGCCAACGTCCTGACTTTC. Drawing the rest from reference TRBV7-2 and TRBJ2-6, the complete variable domain is GAGVSQSPSNKVTEKGKDVELRCDPISGHTALYWYRQSLGQGLEFLIYFQGNSAPDKSGLPSDRFSAERTGGSVSTLTIQRTQQEDSAVYLCASSLRRQGPSGANVLTFGAGSRLTVL.

This chain joins TRBV29-1 and TRBJ2-3; D perhaps matches TRBD2 (6 bases). Looked up from germline, CDR1 is SQVTM and CDR2 is ANQGSEA. There are 13 residues in the CDR3. The V end lost 8 bases, the J end lost 3 bases, and 15 bases lay between the germline ends. CDR3 sequence: CSSSGDSTDTQYF. CDR3 nucleotides: TGCAGCTCGAGTGGGGACTCAACAGATACGCAGTATTTT.

CDR3 nucleotide sequence: TGTGCCAGCCGGGACAGGTCCTACGAGCAGTACTTC. This gives the protein CASRDRSYEQYF. The J gene is TRBJ2-7, the V gene TRBV2, with TRBD1 matching over 8 bases. This CDR3 contains 12 residues. V trimming: 8 bases; J trimming: 1 base; junction bases outside the gene matches: 1. From germline, CDR1 is SNHLY and CDR2 FYNNEI. Together with reference TRBV2 and TRBJ2-7, the CDR3 gives the full variable domain: EPEVTQTPSHQVTQMGQEVILRCVPISNHLYFYWYRQILGQKVEFLVSFYNNEISEKSEIFDDQFSVERPDGSNFTLKIRSTKLEDSAMYFCASRDRSYEQYFGPGTRLTVT.

This sequence joins TRBV19 and TRBJ2-7, with 8 bases identical to TRBD2. Germline CDR1 reads LNHDA; CDR2 reads SQIVND (reference sequence). The CDR3 consists of 16 residues. With 1 base clipped from V and 3 bases from J, the junction kept 8 bases outside the gene matches. This CDR3 reads CASSIGWEREFYEQYF. CDR3 in DNA: TGTGCCAGTAGTATAGGATGGGAGCGGGAGTTCTACGAGCAGTACTTC.

This clone turned up a few times. The chain uses TRBV5-6 and TRBJ1-1, with D perhaps matching TRBD1 (5 bases). Trimming cost V 4 bases and J 1 base, with 8 bases left between them. CDR1 is SGHDT and CDR2 is YYEEEE in the germline V gene. The length of the CDR3 is 13 residues. The CDR3 sequence: CASSPTGNTEAFF. The CDR3 bases are TGTGCCAGCAGCCCCACAGGGAACACTGAAGCTTTCTTT.

The V gene is TRBV6-4, the J gene TRBJ1-2; 7 bases are a match to TRBD1. The V segment lost 6 bases and the J segment 8 bases; nucleotides outside the gene matches: 12. This CDR3 comprises 14 residues. Germline loops: CDR1 MRHNA, CDR2 SNTAGT. This CDR3 reads CASRRTGDTIGYTF. DNA of the CDR3: TGTGCCAGCAGGAGGACAGGTGACACTATCGGCTACACCTTC.

CDR3 in amino acids: CASSRTGQPDTQYF. Written as DNA, the CDR3 is TGCGCCAGCAGCCGCACGGGACAGCCAGATACGCAGTATTTT. The V gene is TRBV4-3, the J gene TRBJ2-3; 7 nucleotides line up with TRBD1. The CDR3 runs 14 residues. The V gene end was trimmed by 4 bases and the J gene end by 4 bases; junction bases not matched to a gene: 5. Germline CDR1 LGHNA, CDR2 YSLEER.

The chain combines TRBV6-1 with TRBJ2-2; 7 positions match TRBD1. The CDR3 runs to 13 residues. The V gene's germline CDR1 is MNHNS and CDR2 SASEGT. Trimming removed 7 bases from V and 6 bases from J; junction bases left unmatched: 5. CDR3: CASNYRGPGELFF. The CDR3 DNA follows: TGTGCCAGCAACTACAGGGGACCCGGGGAGCTGTTTTTT.

Notes on this clone: The junction does not match germline at one end; this may be a read error. This chain connects TRBV27 to TRBJ2-7; 15 bases map to TRBD2. Germline V gene sequence: CDR1 MNHEY, CDR2 SMNVEV (reference sequence). This CDR3 spans 16 amino acids. DNA for the CDR3: TGTGCCAGCAGTTCATGGACTAGCGGGAGGGCCTACGGGCAGTACTTC. Its protein is CASSSWTSGRAYGQYF.

A remark on this clone: This CDR3 is also generated by other DNA sequences in the sample. This sequence joins TRBV6-5 and TRBJ1-1; the D gene is possibly TRBD1 (5 bases). Germline CDR1 and CDR2: MNHEY and SVGAGI. The CDR3 totals 13 residues. V dropped 6 bases and J dropped 1 base, with 9 bases sitting between them. CDR3 nucleotide sequence: TGTGCCAGCAGCTACGGACAGAACACTGAAGCTTTCTTT. Translated, it gives CASSYGQNTEAFF.

The chain carries TRBV5-1 and TRBJ2-1; 11 bases align to TRBD2. Germline trimming cut 6 bases from V and 3 bases from J; bases unmatched to any gene: 14. From germline, CDR1 is SGHRS and CDR2 YFSETQ. The length of the CDR3 is 18 residues. The CDR3 DNA reads as TGCGCCAGCACCTCGTTCTTTAGCGGGAGGGCCCTCTACAATGAGCAGTTCTTC. It codes for CASTSFFSGRALYNEQFF.

The rearrangement uses TRBV29-1 and TRBJ2-5; 10 positions match TRBD2. This CDR3 is 15 amino acids long. J gave up 7 bases and V 5 bases, and 13 bases lay outside the gene matches. CDR1 SQVTM and CDR2 ANQGSEA come from the germline V gene. The CDR3 reads CSVPLAGALFGTQYF. The CDR3 DNA sequence: TGCAGCGTTCCTCTAGCGGGGGCTTTATTCGGGACCCAGTACTTC. Filled out from reference TRBV29-1 and TRBJ2-5, the complete variable domain reads SAVISQKPSRDICQRGTSLTIQCQVDSQVTMMFWYRQQPGQSLTLIATANQGSEATYESGFVIDKFPISRPNLTFSTLTVSNMSPEDSSIYLCSVPLAGALFGTQYFGPGTRLLVL.

The CDR3 protein is CASEQLSGRGGYTF. DNA of the CDR3: TGTGCCAGTGAACAACTCTCGGGTCGAGGTGGCTACACCTTC. The chain joins TRBV19 to TRBJ1-2, with D unresolved. V was clipped by 8 bases and J by 7 bases, with 20 bases between them. The CDR3 sequence is 14 residues long. CDR1 and CDR2 from the germline V gene are LNHDA and SQIVND (reference sequence).

The rearrangement joins TRBV5-6 to TRBJ1-2, with TRBD1 matching 9 bases. The CDR3 length is 15 residues. CDR1 and CDR2 from the germline V gene are SGHDT and YYEEEE. The ends lost 0 bases at V and 6 bases at J; junction bases unmatched: 6. This CDR3 reads CASSLVGQGSHGYTF. In DNA form, the CDR3 reads TGTGCCAGCAGCTTGGTGGGACAGGGTTCCCATGGCTACACCTTC.

The chain carries TRBV11-2 and TRBJ2-3, with a weak D call TRBD2 (5 bases). The CDR3 consists of 14 residues. The V gene lost 1 base and the J gene lost 4 bases, with 9 bases spanning the gap. Per the germline V gene, CDR1 is SGHAT and CDR2 is FQNNGV. CDR3 region: CASSLGADSDTQYF. The CDR3 DNA sequence: TGTGCCAGCAGCTTAGGAGCGGATTCAGATACGCAGTATTTT.

V usage is TRBV5-3 and J usage is TRBJ1-2; TRBD1 agrees at 8 bases. Being an ORF, TRBV5-3 has a function that is uncertain. The CDR3 extends over 15 amino acids. V was clipped by 5 bases and J by 2 bases; unmatched bases: 8. The CDR3: CARRFLGQANYGYTF. As DNA, the CDR3 is TGTGCCAGAAGATTTTTGGGACAGGCAAACTATGGCTACACCTTC.